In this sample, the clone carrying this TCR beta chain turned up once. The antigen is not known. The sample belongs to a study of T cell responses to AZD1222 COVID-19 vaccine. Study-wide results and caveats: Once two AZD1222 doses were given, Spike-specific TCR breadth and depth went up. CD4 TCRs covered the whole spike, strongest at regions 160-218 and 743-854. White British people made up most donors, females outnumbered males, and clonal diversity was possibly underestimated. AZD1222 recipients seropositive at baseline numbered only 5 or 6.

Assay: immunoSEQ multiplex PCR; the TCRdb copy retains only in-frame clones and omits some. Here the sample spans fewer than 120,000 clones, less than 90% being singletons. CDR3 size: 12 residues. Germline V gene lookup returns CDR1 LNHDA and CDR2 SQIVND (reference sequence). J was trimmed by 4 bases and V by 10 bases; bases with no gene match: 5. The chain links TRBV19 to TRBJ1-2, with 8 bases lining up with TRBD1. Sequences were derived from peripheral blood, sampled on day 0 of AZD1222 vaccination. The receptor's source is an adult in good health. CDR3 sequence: CATDRGGYGYTF. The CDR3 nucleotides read TGTGCCACTGACAGGGGCGGCTATGGCTACACCTTC. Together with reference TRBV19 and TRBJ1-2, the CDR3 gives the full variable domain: DGGITQSPKYLFRKEGQNVTLSCEQNLNHDAMYWYRQDPGQGLRLIYYSQIVNDFQKGDIAEGYSVSREKKESFPLTVTSAQKNPTAFYLCATDRGGYGYTFGSGTRLTVV.